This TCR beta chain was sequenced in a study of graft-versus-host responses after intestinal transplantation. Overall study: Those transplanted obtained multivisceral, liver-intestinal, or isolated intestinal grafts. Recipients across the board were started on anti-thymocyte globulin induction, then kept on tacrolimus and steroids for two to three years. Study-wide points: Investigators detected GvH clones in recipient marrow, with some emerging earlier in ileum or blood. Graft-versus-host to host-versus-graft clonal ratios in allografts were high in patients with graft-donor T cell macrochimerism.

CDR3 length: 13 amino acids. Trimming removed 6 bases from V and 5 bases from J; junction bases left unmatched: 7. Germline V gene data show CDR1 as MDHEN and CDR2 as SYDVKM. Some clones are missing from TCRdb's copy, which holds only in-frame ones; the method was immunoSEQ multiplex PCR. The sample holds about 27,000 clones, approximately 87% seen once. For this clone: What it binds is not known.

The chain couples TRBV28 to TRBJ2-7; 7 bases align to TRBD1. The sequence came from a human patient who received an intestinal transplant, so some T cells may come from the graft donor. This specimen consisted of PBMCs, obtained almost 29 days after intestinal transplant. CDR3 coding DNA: TGTGCCAGCAGCCGACCCGACAGGGACGAGCAGTACTTC. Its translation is CASSRPDRDEQYF.